This T cell receptor beta chain was identified during a study of early T cells in non-severe SARS-CoV-2 infection. Overall study results and limits: VDJdb matching favored anti-spike CD8 responses, missing private and CD4 specificities.

V was clipped by 6 bases and J by 3 bases; unmatched bases: 2. CDR3 size: 15 residues. Germline V gene data show CDR1 as MNHEY and CDR2 as SVGEGT. As concerns this clonotype: Its antigen is unknown.

Each cDNA molecule carried a unique molecular identifier. TCRdb analysed the 5' RACE reads with MiXCR anew, one entry per CDR3 protein. The repertoire holds 50,000 to 60,000 distinct CDR3 sequences, with about 6.1% as singletons. The sequence was collected from an adult who was a healthcare worker with PCR-confirmed SARS-CoV-2 infection or an uninfected control (not recorded which). This sequence joins TRBV6-2 or TRBV6-3 and TRBJ2-2; 12 bases align to TRBD2. The sequencing used whole blood, collected at baseline. The CDR3 loop reads CASRWTSGDTGELFF. In nucleotides, the CDR3 is TGTGCCAGCAGATGGACTAGCGGGGACACCGGGGAGCTGTTTTTT.